This T cell receptor beta chain was recovered during a study of Ad26.COV2.S vaccination and SARS-CoV-2 variants. Study-wide points: People who got the vaccine had more spike-specific TCR breadth than people who got placebo. There was a possibility that the TCR breadth and depth analyses underestimated total T cell responses.

Data came from immunoSEQ multiplex PCR; TCRdb stores just in-frame clones and leaves some out. The sample gives roughly 500,000 clones, roughly nine tenths of which show up once; approximately 2.5% is in the top ten. Described treatment: approximately 18 received Ad26.COV2.S at low or high dose, single or two shots; a few received placebo; per-sample allocation not given. Collection of samples fell on day 63 after the first vaccine or placebo injection. Expressing Wuhan-strain SARS-CoV-2 spike, an Ad26 vector served as the vaccine. The count of this clone is one. Its antigen is currently unknown. The clonotype was recovered from a person aged 18-65 years who received the Ad26.COV2.S COVID-19 vaccine or a placebo. Sequences were derived from peripheral blood, sampled in a trial of Ad26.COV2.S vaccine versus placebo.

The CDR3 protein is CASSYSTTDGYTF. The CDR3 DNA sequence: TGTGCCAGCTCGTATTCCACGACTGATGGCTACACCTTC. V gene TRBV18 combines with J gene TRBJ1-2; D call uncertain. The CDR3 totals 13 residues. With 6 bases removed from V and 6 bases from J, the gap between germline ends came to 14 bases. In germline, CDR1 is KGHSH, CDR2 LQKENI.